Described below is a single T cell receptor beta chain sequence and its context. Its specific antigen is unknown. No much larger clone exists at a distance of one base, and base qualities are not known. To prepare the library, the immunoSEQ multiplex PCR assay was applied. A mixture of 60 forward primers for TCR Vbeta segments and 13 reverse primers for TCR Jbeta segments was used in the multiplex PCR. The CDR3 region of rearranged TCR beta genes was amplified from genomic DNA by a multiplex PCR assay. The amplified TCR beta libraries were sequenced on the Illumina HiSeq System as 87-base-pair reads. Processing in the source paper ran as follows. In a later analysis, some 80 million unique TCR beta chains were counted across the roughly 610 repertoires, and roughly 9.9 million of these chains were shared by at least two donors. Raw reads were error-corrected and collapsed into unique sequences with a nearest-neighbor algorithm that merged closely related sequences to remove PCR and sequencing errors. V, D and J gene segments were assigned by aligning CDR3 sequences to IMGT reference sequences. For a sequence to be retained, a match of at least six nucleotides to both a V gene segment and a J gene segment was required. Rearrangements were classified as productive when the CDR3 lacked stop codons and remained in frame with V and J, and all other rearrangements were classified as non-productive. Following IMGT convention, CDR3 was defined as the stretch from the second conserved V-encoded cysteine to the conserved J-encoded phenylalanine. The earlier analysis of more than 450 of the donors excluded sequences that lacked an unambiguous match to a single V gene segment. In an earlier analysis of approximately 550 of the donors, V segments were called functional above 56.7% productive rearrangements and were called segregating when the between-donor standard deviation exceeded 5%. To diagnose cytomegalovirus status from the catalog of TCR beta chain sequences, a statistical classification framework was built. A later analysis assigned V and J genes by comparing TCR nucleotide sequences with IMGT/GENE-DB human TR gene sequences. The TCRdist pipeline was used in a later analysis to assign CDR3 sequences and most-parsimonious VDJ recombination scenarios. A later analysis defined each TCR beta chain by its CDR3 amino acid sequence plus V-gene family, and excluded reads lacking a unique V-gene family. To address suspected cross-contamination and a sequencing artifact, a later analysis removed a few hundred highly shared, low-generation-probability nucleotide sequences. For each public chain, a later analysis derived a clonal expansion index from normalized ranks of inferred template counts within each repertoire. A later analysis computed generation probabilities with a VDJ recombination model fitted to out-of-frame rearrangements, and checked the results against IGoR. In a later analysis, TCR-TCR, TCR-HLA and TCR-CMV co-occurrence was scored with hypergeometric tests, and a repertoire-size bias correction was applied to TCR pairs. To estimate false discovery rates, a later analysis permuted the HLA or CMV assignments 20 times. In a later analysis, co-occurring TCRs were grouped with DBSCAN, and TCRdist sequence similarity was added when clustering was performed within HLA-allele-positive subsets. For co-occurrence clustering, repertoires with fewer than 30,000 or more than 120,000 public chains were excluded, along with roughly 5 repertoires with anomalous nucleotide sharing. TCRdb provides this immuneACCESS table in a form limited to in-frame rearrangements. Some clones are lacking; in checked studies, under half of them reflect an unresolved V gene, and why the rest are absent is not known. V and J calls and clone size are given by that table; D and trimming were obtained from the DNA. Within this sample are under 130,000 clones, with roughly three quarters of them counted one time only. The ten most abundant clones make up about 5.3% of the sample.

These data come from a study of cytomegalovirus exposure and HLA in healthy donors (TCRdb year 2017). Concerning the study at large: In an earlier analysis of around 540 of the donors, 276 Gb of sequence data and 100 million or so unique TCR beta sequences from roughly 180 million T cells were reported. An early release covering around 630 HLA-typed donors comprised approximately 290 gigabases of sequencing data and around 86 million unique TCR sequences. Among the approximately 430 genotyped donors, around 81% belonged to the genetic ancestry cluster associated with self-reported Caucasian donors. The study aimed to test whether cataloging public T cell receptors could reveal signatures of past pathogen exposure. The study used immunosequencing to profile the T cell repertoires of some 600 subjects and linked those repertoires to cytomegalovirus serostatus. Besides the first cohort of approximately 670 subjects, a separate validation cohort made up of roughly 120 different subjects was used. To predict cytomegalovirus infection status, the study combined high-throughput TCR immunosequencing, statistical association of individual TCRs with disease status, and machine learning. In a later analysis, previously published TCR beta repertoires from fewer than 750 donors were re-analyzed and high-resolution HLA genotyping was added so that TCR occurrence patterns could be studied. The later analysis used no new phenotypic data to find candidate immune exposures, relying instead on TCR beta sequences and their occurrence across donors. To decide whether each TCR beta V gene segment behaved as functional or pseudogenic, an earlier analysis of fewer than 750 of the donors relied on high-throughput TCR beta sequencing. Alongside the repertoire data, information on donor age, sex, ethnicity and CMV serostatus was compiled. In a later genetic analysis, genome-wide SNP genotypes for about 55% of the 666 donors were used, and that subset was treated as a discovery cohort. Every discovery cohort repertoire had been produced on one sequencing platform. HLA typing covered class I and class II loci at four-digit resolution. Typing coverage differed by locus: A, B, C, DRB1 and DQB1 were typed in about 620-630 donors, DQA1 in 500 to 550, DPA1 in 600 to 610, and DPB1 in roughly 450. Because of strong linkage in the cohort, roughly five DR-DQ haplotypes were treated as single units for association and clustering. Across under 500 genotyped donors of the cohort, an average of 235,054 unique TCR beta nucleotide sequences per donor were sequenced, and 15% to 20% of those sequences were non-productive. The research as a whole found: Because some donors lacked HLA typing at each locus, the association tests relied only on the typed subset. The sequencing pipeline was judged likely to have produced a cluster of highly shared sequence variants as a technical artifact. While some public TCRs were present in many individuals, most TCR sequences turned up only very rarely across donors. Broadly in line with IMGT annotations, most TCR beta V segments showed up in productive rearrangements about 87% or about 30% of the time in an earlier analysis of approximately 640 of the donors. The earlier analysis of approximately 590 of the donors excluded approximately 17 rarely observed V segments, including chromosome 9 orphons, because counts were too low. A later analysis found that TCR association rates varied across HLA loci, with DRB1 alleles showing the most associated TCRs and HLA-C alleles the fewest. The study listed 150 to 200 TCR beta chains as associated with cytomegalovirus. CMV serostatus was the only immune exposure information available for the cohort. The authors suggested that the approach could potentially be generalized to other disease states and immunological phenotypes. The cohort was sequenced for TCR beta chains only, and without alpha or paired-chain data the features that could be detected were limited. Specific HLA alleles were associated with more than 15,000 TCR beta sequences at a false discovery rate of 0.05 in a later analysis. In a later analysis, several top co-occurrence clusters were reported to appear linked to parvovirus B19, influenza, CMV and Epstein-Barr virus. A further reported finding was that TCR beta sequences accurately predicted the HLA-A and HLA-B alleles for most subjects in the first cohort. When HLA alleles, especially DR and DQ, strongly co-occurred, TCR associations were difficult to assign to individual alleles. In a later genetic analysis, fewer N-insertions in productive TCRs were reported among donors in an Asian-associated ancestry cluster than the approximately 710-donor mean. A later analysis found that most CMV-associated TCR beta chains appeared HLA-restricted, with HLA associations seemingly driven largely by CMV exposure. Roughly uniform sequencing depth across donors was assumed in presence/absence analyses, although this assumption may not hold. Cytomegalovirus status was reported to be diagnosed by the classifier with high specificity and sensitivity in both the original and validation cohorts. A later analysis found that HLA-associated TCR beta chains were more clonally expanded and had lower generation probabilities than equally common non-associated chains. Linkage disequilibrium might explain the correlated functional status among segregating V segments, but an unknown experimental factor could not be excluded. In vitro tests confirmed that a few of the cytomegalovirus-associated TCR beta chains recognize cytomegalovirus antigens. In a later genetic analysis, a missense DCLRE1C variant was associated with V-gene and J-gene trimming of TCR beta chains, and the association was replicated in an independent cohort.

The cohort consisted of some 670 healthy bone marrow donors. Cohort members were all nominally healthy when sampled, although unrecorded immune exposures were likely present. The donor tested CMV seronegative, placing the donor among the 300 to 400 seronegative members of the cohort. Each donor provided a peripheral blood sample, and peripheral blood mononuclear cells were used for TCR beta sequencing. The Qiagen DNeasy Blood Extraction Kit was used to extract genomic DNA from the blood cell samples. The sequencing sample was made of PBMCs. This sequence originates from a male donor in good health and CMV-seronegative.

The DNA is as follows: TGCAGCTCTAGCGGGAGGATCTCAGATACGCAGTATTTT. This translates into CSSSGRISDTQYF. The chain links TRBV29-1 with TRBJ2-3; TRBD2 matches 11 bases in the middle. The germline V gene specifies SQVTM as CDR1 and ANQGSEA as CDR2. Trimming removed 8 bases from V and 4 bases from J; the gene matches leave 5 bases unexplained. The CDR3, from cysteine to phenylalanine, totals 13 residues. Only the CDR3 region is kept as DNA, spanning 39 bases read in frame from base 1.